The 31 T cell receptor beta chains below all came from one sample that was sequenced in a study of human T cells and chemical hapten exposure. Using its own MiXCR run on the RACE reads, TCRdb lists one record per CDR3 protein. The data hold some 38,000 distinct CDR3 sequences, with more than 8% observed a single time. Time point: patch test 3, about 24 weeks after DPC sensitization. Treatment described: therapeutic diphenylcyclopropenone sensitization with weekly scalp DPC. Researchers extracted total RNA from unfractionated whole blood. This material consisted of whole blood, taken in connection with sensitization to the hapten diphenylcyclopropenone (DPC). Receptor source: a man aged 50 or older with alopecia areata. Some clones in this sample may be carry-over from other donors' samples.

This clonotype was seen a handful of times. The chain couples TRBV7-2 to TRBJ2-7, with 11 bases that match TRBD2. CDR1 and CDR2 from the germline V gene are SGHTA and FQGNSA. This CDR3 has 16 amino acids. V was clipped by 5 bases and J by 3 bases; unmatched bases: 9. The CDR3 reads CASSTDGTSGLYEQYF. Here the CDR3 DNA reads TGTGCCAGCAGCACCGATGGGACTAGCGGCCTCTACGAGCAGTACTTC.

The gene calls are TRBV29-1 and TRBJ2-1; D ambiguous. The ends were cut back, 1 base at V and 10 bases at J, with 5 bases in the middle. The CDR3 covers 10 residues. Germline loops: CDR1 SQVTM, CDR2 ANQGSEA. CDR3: CSVEGTEQFF. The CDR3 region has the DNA TGCAGCGTTGAAGGTACAGAGCAGTTCTTC.

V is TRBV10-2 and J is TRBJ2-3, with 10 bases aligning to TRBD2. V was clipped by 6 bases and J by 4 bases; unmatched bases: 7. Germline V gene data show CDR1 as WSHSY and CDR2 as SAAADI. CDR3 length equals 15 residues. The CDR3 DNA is TGCGCCAGCAGGCCCCTAGCGGGAGTAGCAGATACGCAGTATTTT. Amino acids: CASRPLAGVADTQYF.

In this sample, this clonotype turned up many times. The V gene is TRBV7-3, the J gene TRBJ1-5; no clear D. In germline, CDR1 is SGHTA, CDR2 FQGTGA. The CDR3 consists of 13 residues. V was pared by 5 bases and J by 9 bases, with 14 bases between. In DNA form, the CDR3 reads TGTGCCAGCAGCCCCGGGGTCCTATCGCCCCAGCATTTT. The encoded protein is CASSPGVLSPQHF.

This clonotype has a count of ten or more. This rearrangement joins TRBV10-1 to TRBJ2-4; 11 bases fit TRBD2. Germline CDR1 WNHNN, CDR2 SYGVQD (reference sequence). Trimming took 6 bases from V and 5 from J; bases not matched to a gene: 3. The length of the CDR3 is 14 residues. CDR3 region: CASSEGLAENIQYF. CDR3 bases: TGCGCCAGCAGCGAGGGACTAGCGGAAAACATTCAGTACTTC.

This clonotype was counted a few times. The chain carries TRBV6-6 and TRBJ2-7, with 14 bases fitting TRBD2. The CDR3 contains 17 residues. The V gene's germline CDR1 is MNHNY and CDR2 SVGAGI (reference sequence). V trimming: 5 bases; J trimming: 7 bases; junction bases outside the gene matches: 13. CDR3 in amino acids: CASSQTPTSGRAEEQYF. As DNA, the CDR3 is TGTGCCAGCAGTCAAACGCCGACTAGCGGGAGGGCCGAAGAGCAGTACTTC.

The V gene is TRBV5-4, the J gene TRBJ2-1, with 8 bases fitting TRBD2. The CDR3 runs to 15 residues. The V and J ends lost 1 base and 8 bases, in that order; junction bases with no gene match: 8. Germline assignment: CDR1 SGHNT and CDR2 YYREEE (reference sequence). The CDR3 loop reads CASSLKSGGVDEQFF. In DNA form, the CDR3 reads TGTGCCAGCAGCTTGAAAAGCGGGGGCGTCGATGAGCAGTTCTTC.

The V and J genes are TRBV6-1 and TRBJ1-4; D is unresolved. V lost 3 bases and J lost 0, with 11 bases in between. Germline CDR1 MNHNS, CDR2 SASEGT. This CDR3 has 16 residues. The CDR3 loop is CASSDIQASTNEKLFF. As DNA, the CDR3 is TGTGCCAGCAGTGATATCCAGGCTTCAACTAATGAAAAACTGTTTTTT.

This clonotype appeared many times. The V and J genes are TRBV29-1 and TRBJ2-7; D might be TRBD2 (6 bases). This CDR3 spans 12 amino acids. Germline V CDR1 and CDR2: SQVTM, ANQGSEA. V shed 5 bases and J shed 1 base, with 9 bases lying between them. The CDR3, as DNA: TGCAGCGTTTCCGGACTATCCTACGAGCAGTACTTC. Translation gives CSVSGLSYEQYF.

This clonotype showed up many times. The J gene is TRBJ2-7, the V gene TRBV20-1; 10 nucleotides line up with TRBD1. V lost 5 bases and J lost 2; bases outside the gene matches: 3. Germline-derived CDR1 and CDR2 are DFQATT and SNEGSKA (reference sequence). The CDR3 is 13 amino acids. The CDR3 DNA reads TGCAGTGCTGGGGGACAGGGGACCTACGAGCAGTACTTC. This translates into CSAGGQGTYEQYF.

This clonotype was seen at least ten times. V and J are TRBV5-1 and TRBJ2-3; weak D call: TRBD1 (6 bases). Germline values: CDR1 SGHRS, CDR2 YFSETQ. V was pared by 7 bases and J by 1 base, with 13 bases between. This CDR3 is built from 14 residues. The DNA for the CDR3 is TGCGCCAGCTCCCTACAGGGACGCACAGATACGCAGTATTTT. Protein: CASSLQGRTDTQYF.

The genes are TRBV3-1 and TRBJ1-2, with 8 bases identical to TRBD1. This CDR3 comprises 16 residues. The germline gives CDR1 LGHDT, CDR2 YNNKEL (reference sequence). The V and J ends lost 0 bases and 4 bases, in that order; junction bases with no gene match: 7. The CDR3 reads CASSQDLSDRGYGYTF. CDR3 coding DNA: TGTGCCAGCAGCCAAGATCTTAGTGACAGGGGCTATGGCTACACCTTC.

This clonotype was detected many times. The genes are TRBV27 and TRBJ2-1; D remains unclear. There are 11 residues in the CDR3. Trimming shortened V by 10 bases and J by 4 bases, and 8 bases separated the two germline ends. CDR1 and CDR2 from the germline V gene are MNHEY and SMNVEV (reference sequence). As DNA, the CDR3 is TGTGCCACCCGACGTTACAATGAGCAGTTCTTC. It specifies CATRRYNEQFF.

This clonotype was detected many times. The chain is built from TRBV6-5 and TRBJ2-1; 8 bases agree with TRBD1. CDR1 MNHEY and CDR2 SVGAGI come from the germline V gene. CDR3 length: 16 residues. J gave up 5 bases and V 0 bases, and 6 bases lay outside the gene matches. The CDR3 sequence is CASSYSEGTGNNEQFF. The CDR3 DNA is TGTGCCAGCAGTTACTCGGAGGGGACAGGAAACAATGAGCAGTTCTTC.

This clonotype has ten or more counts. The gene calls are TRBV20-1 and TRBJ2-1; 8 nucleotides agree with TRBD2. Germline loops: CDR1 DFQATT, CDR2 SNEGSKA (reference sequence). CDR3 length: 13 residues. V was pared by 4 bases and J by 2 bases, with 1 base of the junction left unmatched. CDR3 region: CSATGLAYNEQFF. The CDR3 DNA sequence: TGCAGTGCTACGGGACTAGCCTACAATGAGCAGTTCTTC.

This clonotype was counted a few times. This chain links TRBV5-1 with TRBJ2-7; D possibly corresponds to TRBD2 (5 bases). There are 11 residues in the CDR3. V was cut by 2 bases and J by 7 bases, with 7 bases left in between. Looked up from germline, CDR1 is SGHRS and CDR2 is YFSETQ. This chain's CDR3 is CASSLRTEQYF. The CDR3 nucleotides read TGCGCCAGCAGCTTACGGACTGAGCAGTACTTC.

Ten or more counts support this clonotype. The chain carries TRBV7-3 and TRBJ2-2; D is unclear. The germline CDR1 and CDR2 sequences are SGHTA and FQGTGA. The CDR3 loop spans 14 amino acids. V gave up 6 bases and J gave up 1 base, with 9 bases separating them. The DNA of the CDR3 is TGTGCCAGCAGAAAGACTTGGAACACCGGGGAGCTGTTTTTT. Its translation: CASRKTWNTGELFF.

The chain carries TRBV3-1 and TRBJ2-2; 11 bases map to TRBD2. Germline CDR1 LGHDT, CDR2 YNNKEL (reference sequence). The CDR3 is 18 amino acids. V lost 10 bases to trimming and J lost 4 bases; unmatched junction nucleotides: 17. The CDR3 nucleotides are TGTGCCACCGGACAGGAAGGACTAGCGGGTACGGGCACCGGGGAGCTGTTTTTT. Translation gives CATGQEGLAGTGTGELFF.

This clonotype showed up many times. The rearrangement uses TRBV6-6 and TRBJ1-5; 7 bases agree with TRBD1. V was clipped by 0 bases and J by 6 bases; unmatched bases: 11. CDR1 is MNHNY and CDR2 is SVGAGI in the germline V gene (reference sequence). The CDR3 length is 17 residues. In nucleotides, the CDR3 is TGTGCCAGCAGTTACTCGTCTGACAGGGAATACCCTCAGCCCCAGCATTTT. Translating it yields CASSYSSDREYPQPQHF.

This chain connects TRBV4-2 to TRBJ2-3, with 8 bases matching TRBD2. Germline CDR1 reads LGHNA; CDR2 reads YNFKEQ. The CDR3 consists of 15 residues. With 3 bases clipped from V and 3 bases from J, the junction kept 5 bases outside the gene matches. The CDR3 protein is CASSQSQRETDTQYF. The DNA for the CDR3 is TGTGCCAGCAGCCAGAGCCAGCGGGAGACAGATACGCAGTATTTT.

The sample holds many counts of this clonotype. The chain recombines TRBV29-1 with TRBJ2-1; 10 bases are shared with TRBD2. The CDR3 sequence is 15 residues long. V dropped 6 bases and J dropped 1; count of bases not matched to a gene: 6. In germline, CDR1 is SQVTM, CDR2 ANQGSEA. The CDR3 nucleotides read TGCAGCGTCCGGACTAGCGGCAGTTCCTACAATGAGCAGTTCTTC. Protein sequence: CSVRTSGSSYNEQFF.

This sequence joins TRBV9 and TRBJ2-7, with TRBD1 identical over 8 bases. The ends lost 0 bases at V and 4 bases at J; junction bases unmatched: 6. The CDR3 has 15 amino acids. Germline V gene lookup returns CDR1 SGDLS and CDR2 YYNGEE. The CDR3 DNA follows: TGTGCCAGCAGCGTAGAAGACAGGGGAGCGTACGAGCAGTACTTC. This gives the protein CASSVEDRGAYEQYF. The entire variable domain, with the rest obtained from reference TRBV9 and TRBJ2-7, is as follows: DSGVTQTPKHLITATGQRVTLRCSPRSGDLSVYWYQQSLDQGLQFLIQYYNGEERAKGNILERFSAQQFPDLHSELNLSSLELGDSALYFCASSVEDRGAYEQYFGPGTRLTVT.

The DNA of the CDR3 is TGTGCCAGCAGCCCGGACCCGGGACAGTTCTACGAGCAGTACTTC. This translates into CASSPDPGQFYEQYF. This sequence joins TRBV5-4 and TRBJ2-7; 7 bases are shared with TRBD1. This CDR3 comprises 15 residues. Germline V lookup: CDR1 SGHNT, CDR2 YYREEE (reference sequence). V lost 4 bases and J lost 3; bases outside the gene matches: 10.

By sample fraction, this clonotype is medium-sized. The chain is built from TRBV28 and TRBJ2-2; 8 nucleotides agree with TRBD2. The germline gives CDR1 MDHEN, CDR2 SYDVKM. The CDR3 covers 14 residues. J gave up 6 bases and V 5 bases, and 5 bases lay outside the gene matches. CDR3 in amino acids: CASSVTSASGELFF. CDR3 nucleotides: TGTGCCAGCAGTGTGACTAGCGCCTCCGGGGAGCTGTTTTTT.

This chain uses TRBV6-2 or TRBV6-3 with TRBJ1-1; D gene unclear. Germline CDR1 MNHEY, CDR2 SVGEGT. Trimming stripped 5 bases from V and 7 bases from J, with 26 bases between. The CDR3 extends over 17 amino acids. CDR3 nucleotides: TGTGCCAGCAGTCCCAGAACCATCGTCCAGCTGTGGGTTGAAGCTTTCTTT. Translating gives CASSPRTIVQLWVEAFF.

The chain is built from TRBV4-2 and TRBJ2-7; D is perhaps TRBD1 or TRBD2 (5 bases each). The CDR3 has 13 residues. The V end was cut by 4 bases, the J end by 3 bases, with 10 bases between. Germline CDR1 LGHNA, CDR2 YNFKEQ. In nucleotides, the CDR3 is TGTGCCAGCAGCCCCGGGACCAACTACGAGCAGTACTTC. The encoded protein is CASSPGTNYEQYF.

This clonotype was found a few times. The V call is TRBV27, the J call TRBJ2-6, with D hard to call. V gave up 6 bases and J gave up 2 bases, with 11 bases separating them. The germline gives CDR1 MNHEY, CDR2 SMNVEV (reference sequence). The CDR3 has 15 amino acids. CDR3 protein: CASSSRTAGANVLTF. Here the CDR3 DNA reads TGTGCCAGCAGCTCTAGGACGGCTGGGGCCAACGTCCTGACTTTC.

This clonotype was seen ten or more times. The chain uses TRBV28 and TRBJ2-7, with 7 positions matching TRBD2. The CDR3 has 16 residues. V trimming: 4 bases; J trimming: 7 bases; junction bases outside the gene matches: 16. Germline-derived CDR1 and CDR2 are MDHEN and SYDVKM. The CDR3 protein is CASSSSPAGSFGEQYF. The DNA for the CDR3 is TGTGCCAGCAGTTCCTCCCCAGCGGGATCTTTCGGGGAGCAGTACTTC. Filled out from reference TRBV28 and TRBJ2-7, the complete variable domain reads DVKVTQSSRYLVKRTGEKVFLECVQDMDHENMFWYRQDPGLGLRLIYFSYDVKMKEKGDIPEGYSVSREKKERFSLILESASTNQTSMYLCASSSSPAGSFGEQYFGPGTRLTVT.

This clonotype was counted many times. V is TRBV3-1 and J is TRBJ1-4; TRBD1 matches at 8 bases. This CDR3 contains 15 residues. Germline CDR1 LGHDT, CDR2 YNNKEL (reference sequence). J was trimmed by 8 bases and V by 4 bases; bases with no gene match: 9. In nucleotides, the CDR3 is TGTGCCAGCAGCCTCGTGACAGGGGTTTACGAAAAACTGTTTTTT. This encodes CASSLVTGVYEKLFF.

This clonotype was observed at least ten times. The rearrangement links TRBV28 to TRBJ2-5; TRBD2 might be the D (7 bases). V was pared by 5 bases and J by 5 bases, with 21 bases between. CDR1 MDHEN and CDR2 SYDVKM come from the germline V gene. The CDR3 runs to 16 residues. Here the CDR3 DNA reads TGTGCCAGCAGTCCCGCGGGGGCAGGGAGGACGGAGACCCAGTACTTC. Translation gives CASSPAGAGRTETQYF.

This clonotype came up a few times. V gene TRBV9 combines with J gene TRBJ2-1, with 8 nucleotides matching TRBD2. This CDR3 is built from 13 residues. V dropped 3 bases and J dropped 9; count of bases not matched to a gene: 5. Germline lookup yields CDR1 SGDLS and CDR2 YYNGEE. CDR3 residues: CASSEGLEAEQFF. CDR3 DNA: TGTGCCAGCAGCGAGGGACTAGAGGCTGAGCAGTTCTTC.